The clone carrying this TCR beta chain was observed a single time. Its specificity is unknown. The data were obtained in a study of T cells in pancreatic ductal adenocarcinoma. Trimming pared 0 bases from V and 4 bases from J, leaving 7 bases between. Germline CDR1 reads MNHEY; CDR2 reads SVGAGI. The CDR3 consists of 14 residues. Study results and limitations: Blood clonality (roughly 0.075) did not differ significantly from tumor (about 0.112). Comparisons of tumor and blood clonality may show falsely lower tumor diversity. Unique clonotypes were 8 to 10-fold more numerous in blood than in tumor.

The selected patients with pancreatic ductal adenocarcinoma had surgery but no neoadjuvant therapy. TCRdb keeps only in-frame clones here, not all; method: immunoSEQ multiplex PCR. The sample lists 100,000 or so clones, roughly 96% occurring once. The chain links TRBV6-5 to TRBJ2-4; D possibly corresponds to TRBD1 (6 bases). This sequence originates from a human donor with pancreatic ductal adenocarcinoma. Sample: PBMCs. The CDR3 sequence: CASSYSQGKNIQYF. The CDR3 coding sequence is TGTGCCAGCAGTTACTCACAGGGAAAAAACATTCAGTACTTC.